The entry below gives a single T cell receptor (beta chain) sequence along with its context. As yet, its antigen is unknown. The record originates from a study of T cell responses to AZD1222 COVID-19 vaccine. Notes on the study in general: Repertoires were obtained only post-peak T cell response. Spike was spanned by vaccine-associated CD4 TCRs, which were dominant at 160-218 and 743-854.

Between the trimmed V and J ends, which lost 3 bases and 8 bases, there was a span of 22 bases. The germline CDR1 and CDR2 sequences are SGHAT and FQNNGV. CDR3 length: 17 residues. Sequenced by immunoSEQ multiplex PCR; TCRdb stores in-frame clones only, minus some. The table includes more than 95,000 clones, about 89% detected once. The specimen comprised peripheral blood, sampled on day 0 of MenACWY control vaccination. The TCR sequence derives from an adult in good health. This chain joins TRBV11-2 and TRBJ1-4, with D unclear. The CDR3 sequence: CASSFRGGLSQDEKLFF. Here the CDR3 DNA reads TGTGCCAGCAGCTTTCGAGGAGGGCTAAGTCAAGACGAAAAACTGTTTTTT.